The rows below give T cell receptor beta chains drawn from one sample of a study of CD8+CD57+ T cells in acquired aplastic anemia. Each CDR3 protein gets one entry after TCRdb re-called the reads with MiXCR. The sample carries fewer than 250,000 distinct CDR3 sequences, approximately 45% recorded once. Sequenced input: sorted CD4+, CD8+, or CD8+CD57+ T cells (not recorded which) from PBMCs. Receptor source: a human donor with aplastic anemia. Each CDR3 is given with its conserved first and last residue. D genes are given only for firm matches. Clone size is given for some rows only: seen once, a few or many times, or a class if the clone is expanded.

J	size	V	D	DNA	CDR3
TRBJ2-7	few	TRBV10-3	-	TGTGCCATCAGTGCACTGGACGGCTACGAGCAGTACTTC	CAISALDGYEQYF
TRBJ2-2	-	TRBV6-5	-	TGTGCCAGTTCCGTAGGAGTCGGCGAGCTGTTTTTT	CASSVGVGELFF
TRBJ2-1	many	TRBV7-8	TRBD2	TGTGCCAGCAGCGACGGACTAGCGGGGAACAATGAGCAGTTCTTC	CASSDGLAGNNEQFF
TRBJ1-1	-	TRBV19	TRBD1	TGTGCCAGTAGTACAGACAGGGGGCGAACAGAAGCTTTCTTT	CASSTDRGRTEAFF
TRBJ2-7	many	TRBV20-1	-	TGCAGTGCCTCGGAACATTGGAACTACGAGCAGTACTTC	CSASEHWNYEQYF
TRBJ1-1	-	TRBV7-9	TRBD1	TGTGCCAGCAGCTTACCCTATGAAGCGGGACAGGGTGGGACTGAAGCTTTCTTT	CASSLPYEAGQGGTEAFF
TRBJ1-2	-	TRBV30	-	TGTGCCTGGAGTAATACTGTCTATGGCTACACCTTC	CAWSNTVYGYTF
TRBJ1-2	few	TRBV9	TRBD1	TGTGCCAGCAGCGTAAACAGGGGATGGGGCTATGGCTACACCTTC	CASSVNRGWGYGYTF
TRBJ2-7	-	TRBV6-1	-	TGTGCCAGCAGGGTCCTGCCAAAACTCGACTCCTACGAGCAGTACTTC	CASRVLPKLDSYEQYF
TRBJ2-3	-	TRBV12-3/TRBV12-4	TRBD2	TGTGCTAGTGGGTCTAGCGGGAGGACAGATACGCAGTATTTT	CASGSSGRTDTQYF
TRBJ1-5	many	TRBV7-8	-	TGTGCCAGCAGCTTAGGTCCCGGCGGTCGAGAAGATCAGCCCCAGCATTTT	CASSLGPGGREDQPQHF
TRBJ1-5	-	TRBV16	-	TGTGCCAGCAGCCAATGGGAACGCAATCAGCCCCAGCATTTT	CASSQWERNQPQHF
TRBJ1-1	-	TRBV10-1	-	TGCGCCAGCAGTGGCGTACTTGTGCCATTGGCTTTCTTT	CASSGVLVPLAFF
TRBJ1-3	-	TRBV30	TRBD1	TGTGCCTCGGACAGGTCTGGAAACACCATATATTTT	CASDRSGNTIYF
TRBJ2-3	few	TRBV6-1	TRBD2	TGTGCCAGCAGTGAAACTAGCGGGAGAGATACGCAGTATTTT	CASSETSGRDTQYF
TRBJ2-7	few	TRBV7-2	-	TGTGCCAGCAGCTTACATAGAGGACTCGACGAGCAGTACTTC	CASSLHRGLDEQYF
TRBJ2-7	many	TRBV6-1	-	TGTGCCAGCAGTGAGGGCGGACCTTACGAGCAGTACTTC	CASSEGGPYEQYF
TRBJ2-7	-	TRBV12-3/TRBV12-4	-	TGTGCCAGCGCTACGGGGGTATATGCCGACGAGCAGTACTTC	CASATGVYADEQYF
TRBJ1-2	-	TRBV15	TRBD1	TGTGCCACCAGCAGAGATCGCATACGGGAGACAGGGTTAGATGGCTACACCTTC	CATSRDRIRETGLDGYTF
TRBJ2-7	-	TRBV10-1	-	TGCGCCAGCAGTGATGGCGGGACAGCCTACGAGCAGTACTTC	CASSDGGTAYEQYF
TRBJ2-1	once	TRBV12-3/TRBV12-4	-	TGTGCCAGCAGTTTACCGTCGGCCCATTTGAGCTCCTACGATGAGCAGTTCTTC	CASSLPSAHLSSYDEQFF
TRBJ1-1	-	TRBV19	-	TGTGCCAGTAGTATCAGGGAGGTAGACACTGAAGCTTTCTTT	CASSIREVDTEAFF
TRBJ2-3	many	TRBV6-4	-	TGTGCCAGCAGTGACTCGGGCGGGAGCACAGATACGCAGTATTTT	CASSDSGGSTDTQYF
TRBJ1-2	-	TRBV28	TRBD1	TGTGCCAGCCAGGGGGGGATAAACTATGGCTACACCTTC	CASQGGINYGYTF
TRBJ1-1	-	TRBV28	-	TGTGCCAGCAGTTTATCCCAGGATTGGACCACTGAAGCTTTCTTT	CASSLSQDWTTEAFF
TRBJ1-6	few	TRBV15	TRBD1	TGTGCCACCAGCCGTGACAGGGTAGGATCACCCCTCCACTTT	CATSRDRVGSPLHF
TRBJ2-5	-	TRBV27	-	TGTGCCAGCAGTTTACATGTCAGTCCAGAGACCCAGTACTTC	CASSLHVSPETQYF
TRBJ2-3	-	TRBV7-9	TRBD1	TGTGCCAGCAGCTTAGTTCGGACAGGGTCAGATACACAGTATTTT	CASSLVRTGSDTQYF
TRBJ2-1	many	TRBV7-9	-	TGTGCCAGCAGTATACATATATCCACGGATGAGCAGTTCTTC	CASSIHISTDEQFF
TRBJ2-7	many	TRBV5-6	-	TGTGCCAGCAGCTCCCCAGGACAAGCTTACTACGAGCAGTACTTC	CASSSPGQAYYEQYF
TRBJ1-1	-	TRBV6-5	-	TGTGCCACCCTCGACAGGCGAGACTGGGCCACTGAAGCTTTCTTT	CATLDRRDWATEAFF
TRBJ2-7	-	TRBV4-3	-	TGCGCCAGCAGCCAAGATATCGAGCGGTTCTACGAGCAGTACTTC	CASSQDIERFYEQYF
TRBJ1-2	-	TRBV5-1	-	TGCGCCAGCAGCGCGGCCGCGGTTCTTAACTATGGCTACACCTTC	CASSAAAVLNYGYTF
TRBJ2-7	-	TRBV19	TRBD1	TGTGCCAGTAGTCCCAGGGGGAGTACCTACGAGCAGTACTTC	CASSPRGSTYEQYF
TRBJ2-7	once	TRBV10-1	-	TGCGCCAGCAGTGATGGCGGGCCATACGAGCAGCACTTC	CASSDGGPYEQHF
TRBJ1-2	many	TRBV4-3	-	TGCGCCAGCAGCCAAGACCCCTCCCCAGGGTATGGCTACACCTTC	CASSQDPSPGYGYTF
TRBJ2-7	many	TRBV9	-	TGTGCCAGCAGCCTTCGTAGGGGCGGCGACGAGCAGTACTTC	CASSLRRGGDEQYF
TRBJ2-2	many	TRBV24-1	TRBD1	TGTGCCACTGGCCCAGGGGGTAACACCGGGGAGCTGTTTTTT	CATGPGGNTGELFF
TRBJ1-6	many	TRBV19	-	TGTGCCAGTTCCGGGACACCCAATTCACCCCTCCACTTT	CASSGTPNSPLHF
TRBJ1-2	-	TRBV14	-	TGTGCCAGCAGCCAAGTAGGGTACTATGGCTACACCTTC	CASSQVGYYGYTF
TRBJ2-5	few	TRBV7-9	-	TGTGCCAGCACCCCTTTTTACTCGTACCAAGAGACCCAGTACTTC	CASTPFYSYQETQYF
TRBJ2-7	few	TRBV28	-	TGTGCCAGCAGTTTCTACCTTGGCTCCTACGAGCAGTACTTC	CASSFYLGSYEQYF
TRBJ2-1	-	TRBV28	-	TGTGCCAGCAATACCGGGACATCCTTTTACAATGAGCAGTTCTTC	CASNTGTSFYNEQFF
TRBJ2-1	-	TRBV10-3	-	TGTGCCATCAGTCCCCCCTTGGGGAATGAGCAGTTCTTC	CAISPPLGNEQFF
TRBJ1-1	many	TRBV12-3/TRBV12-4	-	TGTGCCAGCTCTCCTGAGAAAAACACTGAAGCTTTCTTT	CASSPEKNTEAFF
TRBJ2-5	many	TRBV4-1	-	TGCGCCAGCAGCCAAGATGCAGGGTCGCTGGAGACCCAGTACTTC	CASSQDAGSLETQYF
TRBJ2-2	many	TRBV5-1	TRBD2	TGCGCCAGCAGCCCGAGGACTAGCGGAGACACCGGGGAGCTGTTTTTT	CASSPRTSGDTGELFF
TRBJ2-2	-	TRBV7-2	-	TGTGCCAGCAGCTCGACTAGAGGAGGGGAGCCGTTTTTT	CASSSTRGGEPFF
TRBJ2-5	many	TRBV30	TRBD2	TGTGCCTGGAGCGGCGGGAGTACCCAGACCCAGTACTTC	CAWSGGSTQTQYF
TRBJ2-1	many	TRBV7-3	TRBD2	TGTGCCAGCAGCTTAAAGCAGCGGGGGGGAGGTTATGAGCAGTTCTTC	CASSLKQRGGGYEQFF
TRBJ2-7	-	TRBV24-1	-	TGTGCCACCAGGAAAGCGGGTGGTTTCGGACAGAGCTACGAGCAGTACTTC	CATRKAGGFGQSYEQYF
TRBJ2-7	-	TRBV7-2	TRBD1	TGTGCCAGTAGCTCGACAGGGGAAACCTACGAGCAGTACTTC	CASSSTGETYEQYF
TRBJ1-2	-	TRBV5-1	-	TGCGCCAGCAGCTTAGCGCAATCCAACTATGGCTACACCTTC	CASSLAQSNYGYTF
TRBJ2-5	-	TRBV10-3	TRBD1	TGTGCCATCAGTGGCGGACAGGGACCGGAGACCCAGTACTTC	CAISGGQGPETQYF